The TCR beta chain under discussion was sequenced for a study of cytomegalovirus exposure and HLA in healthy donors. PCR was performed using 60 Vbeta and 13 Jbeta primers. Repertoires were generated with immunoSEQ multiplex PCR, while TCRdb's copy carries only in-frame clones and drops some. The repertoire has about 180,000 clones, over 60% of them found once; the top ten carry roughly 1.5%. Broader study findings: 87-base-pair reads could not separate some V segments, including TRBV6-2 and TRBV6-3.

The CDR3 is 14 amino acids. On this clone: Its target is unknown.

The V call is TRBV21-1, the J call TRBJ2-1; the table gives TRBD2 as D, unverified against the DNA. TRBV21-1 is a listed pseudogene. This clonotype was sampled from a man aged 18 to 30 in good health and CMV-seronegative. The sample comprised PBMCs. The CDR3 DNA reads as TGTGCCAGCAGGTTCCCGGGTCGGGGGTTAGAGCAGTTCTTC. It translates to CASRFPGRGLEQFF.